This T cell receptor beta chain was sequenced in a study of T cells after yellow fever vaccination. UMIs and a universal primer site were added when TCR cDNA was made by 5'RACE template switching. TCRdb used MiXCR to reprocess the 5' RACE reads, holding one entry per CDR3 protein. The data show approximately 550,000 distinct CDR3 sequences, roughly 19% seen once. V dropped 6 bases and J dropped 3 bases, with 16 bases sitting between them. The CDR3 has 15 amino acids. This clonotype was detected a few times. The source was PBMCs, collected 15 days after the yellow fever booster vaccination. The chain carries TRBV12-3 or TRBV12-4 and TRBJ2-3, with a tentative D call TRBD2 (6 bases). The clonotype comes from a man aged 25 to 45 who received the YFV17D yellow fever vaccine. The CDR3 reads CASSKVLATTDTQYF. CDR3 DNA sequence: TGTGCCAGCAGCAAGGTCCTAGCGACTACAGATACGCAGTATTTT.